Below, 12 T cell receptor beta chains from the same sample are listed, as sequenced in a study of human T cells and chemical hapten exposure. TCRdb analysed the RACE reads with MiXCR anew, one entry per CDR3 protein. The repertoire includes 65,000 to 100,000 distinct CDR3 sequences, about 6.6% of them detected once, and approximately 1.3% sits in the top ten. Sample time point: patch test 2, 6 weeks after DPC sensitization. This sample's treatment: therapeutic diphenylcyclopropenone sensitization with weekly scalp DPC. Specimen: whole blood, collected in connection with sensitization to the hapten diphenylcyclopropenone (DPC). The receptors here all came from a woman younger than 45 with alopecia areata. Some clones in this sample may be carry-over from other donors' samples.

V gene TRBV4-1 combines with J gene TRBJ1-5; possible D gene TRBD1, 5 bases. CDR1 MGHRA and CDR2 YSYEKL come from the germline V gene. The V and J ends lost 1 base and 0 bases respectively, with 13 bases between them. The CDR3 length is 17 residues. The chain's CDR3 is CASSQGQRANSNQPQHF. The CDR3 DNA is TGCGCCAGCAGCCAAGGACAGCGTGCTAATAGCAATCAGCCCCAGCATTTT.

The J gene is TRBJ1-2, the V gene TRBV29-1; TRBD1 agrees at 8 bases. The CDR3 loop spans 11 amino acids. V trimming: 4 bases; J trimming: 7 bases; junction bases outside the gene matches: 2. Per the germline V gene, CDR1 is SQVTM and CDR2 is ANQGSEA. CDR3 sequence (DNA): TGCAGCGTTGGGACAGGGAGTGGCTACACCTTC. This encodes CSVGTGSGYTF.

This clonotype was counted a few times. This chain joins TRBV12-3 or TRBV12-4 and TRBJ1-1; 11 nucleotides line up with TRBD1. V was pared by 6 bases and J by 2 bases, with 2 bases of the junction left unmatched. The CDR3 spans 14 residues. CDR3 DNA sequence: TGTGCCAGCAGGGGGACAGGGGGTAACACTGAAGCTTTCTTT. It encodes CASRGTGGNTEAFF.

V gene TRBV5-1 combines with J gene TRBJ1-1; the D is unclear. Germline CDR1 and CDR2: SGHRS and YFSETQ. CDR3 size: 14 residues. Trimming removed 5 bases at V and 4 bases at J, with 15 bases between. The CDR3 region has the DNA TGCGCCAGCAGAGAGAGTCCGGGAATCACTGAAGCTTTCTTT. Translated: CASRESPGITEAFF.

In this sample, this clonotype turned up a few times. The chain joins TRBV18 to TRBJ2-2, with TRBD1 identical over 9 bases. The CDR3 is made up of 15 amino acids. With 3 bases clipped from V and 2 bases from J, the junction kept 1 base outside the gene matches. CDR1 is KGHSH, CDR2 LQKENI, per germline. The DNA for the CDR3 is TGTGCCAGCTCACCGGACAGGGGAAACACCGGGGAGCTGTTTTTT. Its translation is CASSPDRGNTGELFF.

The rearrangement uses TRBV12-3 or TRBV12-4 and TRBJ2-7, with a weak D call TRBD2 (5 bases). The V end lost 5 bases, the J end lost 2 bases, and 16 bases lay between the germline ends. The length of the CDR3 is 15 residues. CDR3 sequence: CASSRPSDGAYEQYF. The CDR3 coding sequence is TGTGCCAGCAGTAGACCCTCGGACGGGGCCTACGAGCAGTACTTC.

This clonotype has a handful of counts. The chain recombines TRBV30 with TRBJ1-1; a possible D gene is TRBD1 (6 bases). The germline gives CDR1 GTSNPN, CDR2 SVGIG (reference sequence). Trimming left V 3 bases short and J 4 bases short, with 21 bases between. The CDR3 loop spans 16 amino acids. The CDR3 protein is CAWSLWDKTRSTEAFF. CDR3 coding DNA: TGTGCCTGGAGCCTCTGGGACAAAACTCGTTCCACTGAAGCTTTCTTT.

This sequence joins TRBV2 and TRBJ2-7, with D perhaps TRBD1 or TRBD2 (6 bases each). This CDR3 has 12 amino acids. Germline loops: CDR1 SNHLY, CDR2 FYNNEI. V lost 2 bases, J lost 12 bases, and 14 bases lay in between. DNA of the CDR3: TGTGCCAGCAGTGAAACGGGGGCTCGGCGGTACTTC. This sequence encodes CASSETGARRYF.

To note about this clonotype: A much bigger clone sits one base away, suggesting this may be a read error. The V and J genes are TRBV5-4 and TRBJ1-1; D ambiguous. CDR3 length: 13 residues. CDR1 is SGHNT, CDR2 YYREEE, per germline (reference sequence). CDR3 loop: CVSKRVPNTEAFF. The CDR3 bases are TGTGTCAGCAAAAGGGTCCCGAACACTGAAGCTTTCTTT.

This clonotype came up a few times. The chain employs TRBV20-1 and TRBJ2-7; 8 bases agree with TRBD2. With V trimmed by 5 bases and J by 6 bases, 15 bases remained unmatched. Germline V gene sequence: CDR1 DFQATT, CDR2 SNEGSKA (reference sequence). This CDR3 spans 15 amino acids. The CDR3 sequence is CSALAPGLEGSEQYF. The CDR3 region has the DNA TGCAGTGCTCTGGCCCCGGGACTAGAGGGAAGCGAGCAGTACTTC.

This clonotype was detected a few times. J is TRBJ1-1 and V is TRBV5-1; D is undetermined. CDR1 is SGHRS, CDR2 YFSETQ, per germline. The CDR3 is 14 amino acids. V lost 0 bases and J 4 bases, leaving 10 bases between the germline ends. Here the CDR3 reads CASSLGETGTEAFF. As DNA, the CDR3 is TGCGCCAGCAGCTTGGGGGAGACGGGCACTGAAGCTTTCTTT.

Concerning this clonotype: A much larger clone differs from this one at a single base, so this may be a read error. CDR3 loop: CVSSSNSGQRNTIYF. DNA for the CDR3: TGCGTCAGCAGCTCGAACTCGGGACAGCGAAACACCATATATTTT. The V and J genes are TRBV5-1 and TRBJ1-3; 7 bases map to TRBD1. Germline values: CDR1 SGHRS, CDR2 YFSETQ. The CDR3 length is 15 residues. Variable domain in full (rest from reference TRBV5-1 and TRBJ1-3): KAGVTQTPRYLIKTRGQQVTLSCSPISGHRSVSWYQQTPGQGLQFLFEYFSETQRNKGNFPGRFSGRQFSNSRSEMNVSTLELGDSALYLCVSSSNSGQRNTIYFGEGSWLTVV.